This T cell receptor beta chain stems from a study of technical replicates of blood from four donors. Repertoires were generated with immunoSEQ multiplex PCR, while TCRdb's copy carries only in-frame clones and drops some. The sample lists about 64,000 clones; 80% to 90% were seen once. The length of the CDR3 is 13 residues. Trimming stripped 4 bases from V and 0 bases from J, with 7 bases between. Germline CDR1 reads SQVTM; CDR2 reads ANQGSEA. V and J are TRBV29-1 and TRBJ1-5; D perhaps matches TRBD1 (6 bases). The source is a human donor in good health. Some clones in this sample may be carry-over from other donors' samples. The sequenced material came from PBMCs. The CDR3 spells CSVGTDSNQPQHF. DNA of the CDR3: TGCAGCGTTGGGACAGATAGCAATCAGCCCCAGCATTTT.